This T cell receptor (beta chain) comes out of a study of spatial heterogeneity in lung cancer. Study summary: The average count in raw reads for each unique TCR and UMI combination exceeded eight appearances.

Time point here: sample taken at primary tumor resection. Sequencing of whole RNA from tumor, nontumor lung or frozen PBMC involved no sorting. This clonotype was counted between two and nine times. In germline, CDR1 is MNHEY, CDR2 SVGEGT. The V gene end was trimmed by 2 bases and the J gene end by 9 bases; junction bases not matched to a gene: 7. This CDR3 has 14 residues. From the 5' RACE reads, TCRdb called clonotypes with MiXCR, one entry per CDR3 protein. The sample includes 45,000 or so distinct CDR3 sequences, approximately 12% seen only once; the top ten take around 39%. The TCR comes from a female donor with early-stage non-small cell lung cancer. Sequences were derived from PBMCs, sampled at surgery. The chain uses TRBV6-2 or TRBV6-3 and TRBJ1-5; TRBD1 matches at 7 bases. In DNA, the CDR3 is TGTGCCAGCAGTTACAGGGGGCGCAGTCCGCCCCAGCATTTT. Its translation: CASSYRGRSPPQHF.